Each of the 12 T cell receptor beta chains below was sequenced from the same sample in a study of beta chain features in type 1 diabetes. The isolated RNA, all of it, was reverse transcribed, so expressed TCRB transcripts were what got sequenced. Profiled with immunoSEQ multiplex PCR; TCRdb holds only in-frame clones, not every one. The sample holds just over 450,000 clones, 25% to 35% seen once. The sequenced sample consisted of naive CD4+ T cells from blood. The receptors here all came from a man between 18 and 35 years old in good health.

The chain uses TRBV30 and TRBJ2-3, with TRBD2 matching 16 bases. Germline values: CDR1 GTSNPN, CDR2 SVGIG (reference sequence). V lost 1 base to trimming and J lost 3 bases; unmatched junction nucleotides: 4. There are 17 residues in the CDR3. The CDR3 nucleotides are TGTGCCTGGAGTGCCGGGACTAGCGGGAGGGTAACAGATACGCAGTATTTT. Encoded protein: CAWSAGTSGRVTDTQYF.

The J gene is TRBJ1-2, the V gene TRBV30, with 7 bases fitting TRBD1. The CDR3 contains 13 residues. The V gene end was trimmed by 3 bases and the J gene end by 8 bases; junction bases not matched to a gene: 9. The germline V gene has CDR1 GTSNPN and CDR2 SVGIG (reference sequence). CDR3 loop: CAWRPKGAGGYTF. CDR3 coding DNA: TGTGCCTGGAGACCGAAGGGGGCAGGGGGCTACACCTTC.

The CDR3 bases are TGTGCCTGGAGTGTACAAGTTAATGAAAAACTGTTTTTT. It is translated as CAWSVQVNEKLFF. The chain has TRBV30 and TRBJ1-4; D ambiguous. This CDR3 contains 13 residues. Germline V gene lookup returns CDR1 GTSNPN and CDR2 SVGIG (reference sequence). With 0 bases removed from V and 4 bases from J, the gap between germline ends came to 6 bases.

This clone was counted a few times. The gene calls are TRBV25-1 and TRBJ2-1; possibly TRBD2 for D (6 bases). Per the germline V gene, CDR1 is MGHDK and CDR2 is SYGVNS. The CDR3 is 14 amino acids. V lost 4 bases and J lost 0, with 7 bases in between. CDR3 protein: CASSVGSSYNEQFF. DNA of the CDR3: TGTGCCAGCAGTGTCGGGAGCTCCTACAATGAGCAGTTCTTC. The whole variable domain, remainder taken from reference TRBV25-1 and TRBJ2-1, is EADIYQTPRYLVIGTGKKITLECSQTMGHDKMYWYQQDPGMELHLIHYSYGVNSTEKGDLSSESTVSRIRTEHFPLTLESARPSHTSQYLCASSVGSSYNEQFFGPGTRLTVL.

CDR3: CAWRDIAARDTQYF. CDR3 nucleotide sequence: TGTGCCTGGAGGGATATAGCAGCAAGGGATACGCAGTATTTT. The chain is built from TRBV30 and TRBJ2-3; D ambiguous. The V end was cut by 3 bases, the J end by 6 bases, with 16 bases between. The CDR3 covers 14 residues. The germline V gene has CDR1 GTSNPN and CDR2 SVGIG (reference sequence).

This clone was seen only a few times. The chain joins TRBV7-7 to TRBJ2-1; TRBD1 matches 8 bases. V shed 5 bases and J 4 bases; nucleotides not matched to a gene: 7. CDR1 is SSHAT and CDR2 is FNYEAQ in the germline V gene (reference sequence). There are 15 residues in the CDR3. The CDR3 DNA reads as TGTGCCAGCAGCCACGGACAGGGCTTATACAATGAGCAGTTCTTC. Protein sequence: CASSHGQGLYNEQFF.

The chain couples TRBV7-2 to TRBJ2-1; D may be TRBD1 (5 bases). Trimming left V 2 bases short and J 8 bases short, with 7 bases between. The length of the CDR3 is 12 residues. The V gene's germline CDR1 is SGHTA and CDR2 FQGNSA. The chain's CDR3 is CASSLQGYEQFF. The CDR3 coding sequence is TGTGCCAGCAGCTTACAGGGCTATGAGCAGTTCTTC.

This clone turned up a few times. The V gene is TRBV10-3, the J gene TRBJ2-7, with D tentatively TRBD1 (6 bases). This CDR3 spans 13 amino acids. Germline CDR1 and CDR2: ENHRY and SYGVKD. V lost 2 bases and J lost 5, with 10 bases in between. Here the CDR3 reads CAISEQGSNEQYF. The CDR3 nucleotides are TGTGCCATCAGTGAGCAGGGGTCGAACGAGCAGTACTTC.

This clone was counted a few times. The gene calls are TRBV30 and TRBJ1-5; D is undetermined. Trimming took off 2 bases at V and 2 bases at J, with 7 bases between the two ends. Per the germline V gene, CDR1 is GTSNPN and CDR2 is SVGIG (reference sequence). This CDR3 comprises 13 residues. CDR3: CAWSIQGNQPQHF. The CDR3 coding sequence is TGTGCCTGGAGTATCCAGGGCAATCAGCCCCAGCATTTT.

This chain connects TRBV5-4 to TRBJ2-5, with unresolved D. The V end lost 4 bases, the J end lost 1 base, and 8 bases lay between the germline ends. The length of the CDR3 is 13 residues. Per germline, CDR1 SGHNT and CDR2 YYREEE (reference sequence). CDR3 region: CASSVDGQETQYF. CDR3 sequence (DNA): TGTGCCAGCAGCGTCGACGGCCAAGAGACCCAGTACTTC.

This clone was detected only a few times. The chain uses TRBV5-6 and TRBJ2-1; 7 bases are shared with TRBD2. V was pared by 2 bases and J by 8 bases, with 10 bases of the junction left unmatched. The CDR3 spans 15 residues. The germline CDR1 and CDR2 sequences are SGHDT and YYEEEE. The DNA of the CDR3 is TGTGCCAGCAGCTTTGGACTCCCGGGAGGATATGAGCAGTTCTTC. Translated: CASSFGLPGGYEQFF.

This clone was recorded a few times. CDR3 in DNA: TGCAGCGCCGAACTCCCACAAGGGTCCAATGAGCAGTTCTTC. This sequence encodes CSAELPQGSNEQFF. This sequence joins TRBV29-1 and TRBJ2-1; D gene uncertain. CDR1 SQVTM and CDR2 ANQGSEA come from the germline V gene. The CDR3 contains 14 residues. The germline V and J ends were trimmed by 7 bases and 6 bases, with 19 bases remaining between them.